This entry lists 32 T cell receptor beta chains sequenced from one sample in a study of blood T cells in healthy people across ages. A second PCR of roughly 6 to 12 cycles used a sample-barcoded 5' primer and a J-beta primer mix. TCRdb reprocessed the 5' RACE reads with MiXCR, giving one entry per CDR3 protein. The repertoire has about 680,000 distinct CDR3 sequences, around 49% of them found once; the top ten carry roughly a third. The sample comprised blood. The receptors were sampled from a woman in her sixties or seventies in good health.

The rearrangement uses TRBV6-2 or TRBV6-3 and TRBJ2-1, with a weak D call TRBD2 (6 bases). CDR1 is MNHEY, CDR2 SVGEGT, per germline. The V and J ends lost 4 bases and 13 bases respectively, with 17 bases between them. The CDR3 runs to 13 residues. The CDR3 loop reads CASSFRPGLSQFF. The CDR3 DNA reads as TGTGCCAGCAGTTTTAGGCCGGGACTGTCTCAGTTCTTC.

This clonotype was recorded a few times. J is TRBJ1-2 and V is TRBV12-3 or TRBV12-4; no firm D call. The CDR3 has 13 residues. Trimming left V 5 bases short and J 2 bases short, with 9 bases between. The CDR3 bases are TGTGCCAGCAGTCTACACGAGAACTATGGCTACACCTTC. Encoded protein: CASSLHENYGYTF.

The CDR3 DNA follows: TGTGCCAGCATCCTGGGGGGTAAGGGCGGAGATACGCAGTATTTT. It translates to CASILGGKGGDTQYF. The chain uses TRBV6-6 and TRBJ2-3; tentatively, D is TRBD2 (6 bases). V lost 7 bases to trimming and J lost 5 bases, with 19 bases between them. The CDR3 extends over 15 amino acids. The V gene's germline CDR1 is MNHNY and CDR2 SVGAGI (reference sequence).

The chain has TRBV6-2 or TRBV6-3 and TRBJ2-1; TRBD2 matches at 8 bases. The germline CDR1 and CDR2 sequences are MNHEY and SVGEGT. The V segment lost 7 bases and the J segment 12 bases; nucleotides outside the gene matches: 11. CDR3 length: 13 amino acids. Written as DNA, the CDR3 is TGTGCCAGCACTCAAGCGGGAGCTCCCGGGCAGTTCTTC. Protein product: CASTQAGAPGQFF.

This chain links TRBV7-2 with TRBJ2-5; maybe TRBD2 (5 bases). The V gene lost 5 bases and the J gene lost 9 bases, with 13 bases spanning the gap. The CDR3 has 12 residues. Germline V gene sequence: CDR1 SGHTA, CDR2 FQGNSA. CDR3 region: CASSRRSGAQYF. CDR3 nucleotide sequence: TGTGCCAGCAGCCGGAGGTCAGGTGCCCAGTACTTC.

V gene TRBV13 combines with J gene TRBJ2-1; TRBD2 agrees at 7 bases. Germline CDR1 and CDR2: PRHDT and FYEKMQ (reference sequence). The CDR3 sequence is 16 residues long. Trimming took 5 bases from V and 0 from J; bases not matched to a gene: 7. CDR3 DNA: TGTGCCAGCAGCCTAGCGGAGGGGAGCTCCTACAATGAGCAGTTCTTC. Its translation: CASSLAEGSSYNEQFF.

The chain recombines TRBV20-1 with TRBJ2-3; 7 bases agree with TRBD2. Germline CDR1 reads DFQATT; CDR2 reads SNEGSKA (reference sequence). J lost 3 bases, V lost 3 bases, and 12 bases had no gene match. This CDR3 region has 16 residues. CDR3 sequence (DNA): TGCAGTGCTAGGGACCCCGGGGGGTATGAGACAGATACGCAGTATTTT. Protein product: CSARDPGGYETDTQYF.

This clonotype was picked up a small number of times. This rearrangement joins TRBV9 to TRBJ2-6; the match to TRBD1 covers 7 bases. V lost 4 bases, J lost 0 bases, and 10 bases stayed unmatched. CDR1 and CDR2 (germline): SGDLS, YYNGEE. The CDR3 spans 18 residues. CDR3 coding DNA: TGTGCCAGCAGCCCTACCGGGACAGCAAGCTCTGGGGCCAACGTCCTGACTTTC. It translates to CASSPTGTASSGANVLTF.

The chain is built from TRBV27 and TRBJ2-2, with 7 bases lining up with TRBD1. Germline V gene lookup returns CDR1 MNHEY and CDR2 SMNVEV (reference sequence). The CDR3 has 16 residues. The ends lost 2 bases at V and 0 bases at J; junction bases unmatched: 3. The CDR3 region is CASSLDRETNTGELFF. CDR3 nucleotide sequence: TGTGCCAGCAGTTTAGACAGGGAAACGAACACCGGGGAGCTGTTTTTT.

This clonotype has only a few counts. The genes are TRBV18 and TRBJ2-5; no clear D. Trimming stripped 0 bases from V and 5 bases from J, with 7 bases between. Germline-derived CDR1 and CDR2 are KGHSH and LQKENI. The CDR3 contains 13 residues. The CDR3 protein is CASSPPSRETQYF. DNA for the CDR3: TGTGCCAGCTCACCACCTTCGAGGGAGACCCAGTACTTC.

The gene calls are TRBV24-1 and TRBJ2-7; 7 bases fit TRBD1. J lost 0 bases, V lost 4 bases, and 5 bases had no gene match. In germline, CDR1 is KGHDR, CDR2 SFDVKD. CDR3 size: 15 residues. CDR3 in DNA: TGTGCCACCAGTGACCCCGGGACAGACTCCTACGAGCAGTACTTC. Protein sequence: CATSDPGTDSYEQYF.

The chain employs TRBV6-4 and TRBJ2-7; TRBD2 aligns across 9 bases. The DNA end favors TRBJ2-5, so the J call may be wrong. The CDR3 sequence is 16 residues long. Germline lookup yields CDR1 MRHNA and CDR2 SNTAGT. The CDR3 loop is CATEDISREGRGTQYF. DNA for the CDR3: TGTGCCACCGAAGACATATCGCGGGAGGGCCGTGGGACCCAGTACTTC.

The CDR3 DNA reads TGCAGTGTCCGAGGAGCGGGAGCATACAATGAGCAGTTCTTC. This translates into CSVRGAGAYNEQFF. V and J are TRBV20-1 and TRBJ2-1; 8 bases agree with TRBD2. V was pared by 7 bases and J by 4 bases, with 9 bases of the junction left unmatched. CDR1 is DFQATT, CDR2 SNEGSKA, per germline (reference sequence). The CDR3 is 14 amino acids.

The rearrangement uses TRBV6-2 or TRBV6-3 and TRBJ2-5; 15 bases fit TRBD2. The CDR3 extends over 17 amino acids. Germline V gene lookup returns CDR1 MNHEY and CDR2 SVGEGT. J gave up 3 bases and V 5 bases, and 7 bases lay outside the gene matches. CDR3: CASSPGLAGGLKETQYF. In nucleotides, the CDR3 is TGTGCCAGCAGTCCGGGACTAGCGGGAGGATTAAAAGAGACCCAGTACTTC.

This chain joins TRBV6-2 or TRBV6-3 and TRBJ2-4; 13 positions agree with TRBD2. The end of the DNA fits TRBJ2-5 better, so the J call may be wrong. Germline V lookup: CDR1 MNHEY, CDR2 SVGEGT. The CDR3 covers 16 residues. The chain's CDR3 is CASSNRLAGGRETQYF. The DNA of the CDR3 is TGTGCCAGCAGCAATCGACTAGCGGGAGGTAGAGAGACCCAGTACTTC.

In its sample, this clonotype was seen a few times. The chain uses TRBV7-2 and TRBJ1-1, with D unresolved. This CDR3 region has 14 residues. V was clipped by 0 bases and J by 1 base, with 6 bases between them. From germline, CDR1 is SGHTA and CDR2 FQGNSA. Here the CDR3 DNA reads TGTGCCAGCAGCTTAGCTTCTCAGAACACTGAAGCTTTCTTT. Its translation is CASSLASQNTEAFF.

The chain carries TRBV5-1 and TRBJ2-1; 9 bases are shared with TRBD1. The length of the CDR3 is 15 residues. The germline V gene encodes CDR1 SGHRS and CDR2 YFSETQ. Losses at the gene ends were 2 bases for V and 5 bases for J; bases not matched to a gene: 5. The CDR3 loop reads CASSFLTGGDNEQFF. Here the CDR3 DNA reads TGCGCCAGCAGCTTTTTGACAGGGGGGGACAATGAGCAGTTCTTC.

The V gene is TRBV7-6, the J gene TRBJ2-1; TRBD2 agrees at 7 bases. V lost 4 bases and J lost 7; bases outside the gene matches: 16. Germline lookup yields CDR1 SGHVS and CDR2 FNYEAQ. The CDR3 runs to 17 residues. The CDR3 region is CASSSWEQAGVGNEQFF. Here the CDR3 DNA reads TGTGCCAGCAGCTCCTGGGAGCAGGCGGGAGTAGGTAATGAGCAGTTCTTC.

This clonotype turned up a few times. V gene TRBV12-3 or TRBV12-4 combines with J gene TRBJ2-5, with D perhaps matching TRBD2 (6 bases). V was shortened by 4 bases and J by 2 bases, with 11 bases between the two germline ends. This CDR3 has 14 residues. The CDR3 is CASSSTSPQETQYF. The CDR3 DNA sequence: TGTGCCAGCAGTTCAACTAGCCCGCAAGAGACCCAGTACTTC.

The sample holds a few counts of this clonotype. The V call is TRBV20-1, the J call TRBJ1-5, with unresolved D. The ends were cut back, 0 bases at V and 5 bases at J, with 14 bases in the middle. CDR1 and CDR2 (germline): DFQATT, SNEGSKA (reference sequence). The CDR3 sequence is 15 residues long. The CDR3: CSAREAGRVYQPQHF. As DNA, the CDR3 is TGCAGTGCTAGAGAGGCAGGAAGGGTGTATCAGCCCCAGCATTTT.

The chain joins TRBV11-1 to TRBJ2-5; D is ambiguous. The CDR3 totals 14 residues. The germline V gene encodes CDR1 SGHAT and CDR2 FQDESV (reference sequence). Trimming stripped 1 base from V and 5 bases from J, with 11 bases between. CDR3 amino acids: CASSLDSGRETQYF. CDR3 in DNA: TGTGCCAGCAGCTTAGATTCCGGCCGGGAGACCCAGTACTTC.

This chain uses TRBV20-1 with TRBJ2-5, with 11 bases matching TRBD1. The germline V gene encodes CDR1 DFQATT and CDR2 SNEGSKA (reference sequence). The V segment lost 2 bases and the J segment 3 bases; nucleotides outside the gene matches: 8. This CDR3 is built from 16 residues. The CDR3 DNA reads TGCAGTGCTAGAAGGAGTGGACAGGGGGCGAAAGAGACCCAGTACTTC. Protein sequence: CSARRSGQGAKETQYF.

The rearrangement uses TRBV2 and TRBJ2-5, with no clear D. Germline V CDR1 and CDR2: SNHLY, FYNNEI. The CDR3 consists of 13 residues. V lost 3 bases, J lost 5 bases, and 10 bases lay in between. The CDR3: CASSDLDRETQYF. The CDR3 nucleotides are TGTGCCAGCAGTGACCTGGATCGGGAGACCCAGTACTTC.

This clonotype was counted a few times. This chain uses TRBV15 with TRBJ2-5; TRBD1 matches at 8 bases. This CDR3 is built from 16 residues. V shed 3 bases, J shed 1 base, and the junction held 7 bases outside the gene matches. The germline CDR1 and CDR2 sequences are LNHNV and YYDKDF (reference sequence). Here the CDR3 DNA reads TGTGCCACCAGCAGGGAATTTGACAGGGGCCAAGAGACCCAGTACTTC. Translation gives CATSREFDRGQETQYF.

This chain connects TRBV11-2 to TRBJ2-7, with D maybe TRBD1 (6 bases). The germline CDR1 and CDR2 sequences are SGHAT and FQNNGV. Trimming took 5 bases from V and 2 from J, leaving 16 bases between them. The CDR3 totals 15 residues. The CDR3, as DNA: TGTGCCAGCAGCCGATGGGGGCGAGGCCCCTACGAGCAGTACTTC. As protein: CASSRWGRGPYEQYF.

The chain links TRBV3-1 to TRBJ2-1, with 12 bases that match TRBD2. The germline CDR1 and CDR2 sequences are LGHDT and YNNKEL (reference sequence). The V segment lost 4 bases and the J segment 7 bases; nucleotides outside the gene matches: 5. This CDR3 contains 15 residues. CDR3 region: CASSPASGGANEQFF. CDR3 DNA sequence: TGTGCCAGCAGCCCTGCTAGCGGGGGGGCGAATGAGCAGTTCTTC.

There are a few counts of this clonotype. CDR3 residues: CASSPADRGKDTQYF. CDR3 nucleotides: TGTGCCAGCAGTCCCGCGGACAGGGGGAAAGATACGCAGTATTTT. The chain has TRBV28 and TRBJ2-3, with 10 nucleotides matching TRBD1. The CDR3 loop spans 15 amino acids. CDR1 is MDHEN, CDR2 SYDVKM, per germline. Trimming cost V 5 bases and J 5 bases; bases outside gene matches: 7.

V is TRBV25-1 and J is TRBJ2-1; D unclear. The J call is doubtful: the DNA matches TRBJ2-7 better. Germline lookup yields CDR1 MGHDK and CDR2 SYGVNS. This CDR3 has 22 residues. The CDR3 DNA reads as TGTGCCAGCAGTGAGACCGCCCAAGGGCATCTAAACGGACCCGCCGGCTACAATGAGCAGTACTTC. Protein product: CASSETAQGHLNGPAGYNEQYF.

CDR3 sequence reads: CATSPSNEQFF. The CDR3 DNA follows: TGTGCCACCAGCCCCAGCAATGAGCAGTTCTTC. The chain combines TRBV15 with TRBJ2-1; D gene unclear. Trimming took 5 bases from V and 6 from J, leaving 5 bases between them. The CDR3 covers 11 residues. Per germline, CDR1 LNHNV and CDR2 YYDKDF (reference sequence). The whole variable domain, filled in from reference TRBV15 and TRBJ2-1, reads DAMVIQNPRYQVTQFGKPVTLSCSQTLNHNVMYWYQQKSSQAPKLLFHYYDKDFNNEADTPDNFQSRRPNTSFCFLDIRSPGLGDTAMYLCATSPSNEQFFGPGTRLTVL.

In its sample, this clonotype was seen many times. The chain is built from TRBV29-1 and TRBJ2-7; TRBD1 aligns across 10 bases. This CDR3 contains 13 residues. Unmatched junction bases numbered 4, after V lost 5 bases and J lost 3 bases. Per the germline V gene, CDR1 is SQVTM and CDR2 is ANQGSEA. CDR3 in amino acids: CSVWRTGGYEQYF. CDR3 coding DNA: TGCAGCGTTTGGAGGACAGGGGGCTACGAGCAGTACTTC.

The chain carries TRBV4-3 and TRBJ1-1, with 10 bases that match TRBD1. CDR3 length: 15 residues. CDR1 is LGHNA, CDR2 YSLEER, per germline. J was trimmed by 7 bases and V by 4 bases; bases with no gene match: 9. CDR3 DNA: TGCGCCAGCAGCCGTTCCGGGACAGGGGAGGGTGAAGCTTTCTTT. This codes for CASSRSGTGEGEAFF.

V and J are TRBV7-9 and TRBJ2-5; D gene uncertain. CDR1 and CDR2 (germline): SEHNR, FQNEAQ (reference sequence). The CDR3 covers 13 residues. V gave up 5 bases and J gave up 11 bases, with 18 bases separating them. The CDR3 nucleotides are TGTGCCAGCAGCCAAACCGATTACAATGAGCAGTACTTC. It specifies CASSQTDYNEQYF.